These 23 T cell receptor beta chains share one sample of origin, sequenced in a study of technical replicates of blood from four donors. Some clones are missing from TCRdb's copy, which holds only in-frame ones; the method was immunoSEQ multiplex PCR. This repertoire shows around 60,000 clones, about 92% found once; its top ten account for roughly 4.2%. Sequenced sample: PBMCs. Every receptor here comes from a human donor in good health. Some clones in this sample may be carry-over from other donors' samples.

CDR3 amino acids: CAISEEWGRKQYF. The CDR3 nucleotides are TGTGCCATCAGTGAAGAGTGGGGGCGGAAGCAGTACTTC. This chain joins TRBV10-3 and TRBJ2-7; a weak D match, TRBD1 (6 bases). Germline V gives CDR1 ENHRY, CDR2 SYGVKD. The CDR3 sequence is 13 residues long. Trimming took 3 bases from V and 8 from J, leaving 14 bases between them.

This rearrangement joins TRBV2 to TRBJ2-3; 9 nucleotides match TRBD2. The J segment lost 8 bases and the V segment lost 7 bases, leaving 13 bases of the junction unmatched. The CDR3 consists of 15 residues. Germline CDR1 reads SNHLY; CDR2 reads FYNNEI. CDR3 in amino acids: CASKFTSSGSGTQYF. Written as DNA, the CDR3 is TGTGCCAGCAAGTTCACAAGTAGCGGGAGCGGTACGCAGTATTTT.

This chain connects TRBV30 to TRBJ2-3; TRBD2 matches 8 bases. Germline V lookup: CDR1 GTSNPN, CDR2 SVGIG (reference sequence). V dropped 0 bases and J dropped 8; count of bases not matched to a gene: 10. The CDR3 runs to 15 residues. The CDR3 loop reads CAWSVAPGLGSTQYF. DNA for the CDR3: TGTGCCTGGAGTGTGGCTCCGGGACTAGGGTCTACGCAGTATTTT.

This chain links TRBV27 with TRBJ1-5, with 8 bases aligning to TRBD1. V was clipped by 5 bases and J by 3 bases; unmatched bases: 6. The CDR3 loop spans 15 amino acids. The V gene's germline CDR1 is MNHEY and CDR2 SMNVEV (reference sequence). The CDR3 protein is CASSAWTGLNQPQHF. CDR3 bases: TGTGCCAGCAGTGCCTGGACAGGGCTCAATCAGCCCCAGCATTTT.

This chain links TRBV7-9 with TRBJ2-7; 8 positions match TRBD2. Germline assignment: CDR1 SEHNR and CDR2 FQNEAQ (reference sequence). Trimming at V came to 3 bases and at J to 6 bases, leaving 10 bases not matched to a gene. This CDR3 is built from 15 residues. The CDR3 DNA reads TGTGCCAGCAGCTTCTCACGGGAGGGCCTCGGCGAGCAGTACTTC. Translation gives CASSFSREGLGEQYF. Variable domain in full (rest from reference TRBV7-9 and TRBJ2-7): DTGVSQNPRHKITKRGQNVTFRCDPISEHNRLYWYRQTLGQGPEFLTYFQNEAQLEKSRLLSDRFSAERPKGSFSTLEIQRTEQGDSAMYLCASSFSREGLGEQYFGPGTRLTVT.

This chain connects TRBV6-1 to TRBJ1-6; D is perhaps TRBD1 (6 bases). Per the germline V gene, CDR1 is MNHNS and CDR2 is SASEGT. This CDR3 has 14 residues. Trimming removed 7 bases at V and 4 bases at J, with 11 bases between. The CDR3 nucleotides are TGTGCCAGCACCCCAGGGGCATATAATTCACCCCTCCACTTT. Amino acids: CASTPGAYNSPLHF.

This rearrangement joins TRBV4-1 to TRBJ2-3; D is undetermined. Germline V gene sequence: CDR1 MGHRA, CDR2 YSYEKL. Trimming removed 0 bases at V and 2 bases at J, with 12 bases between. The CDR3 sequence is 16 residues long. CDR3 coding DNA: TGCGCCAGCAGCCAAGAAAGAAAGAGCCCCACAGATACGCAGTATTTT. Amino acid sequence: CASSQERKSPTDTQYF.

This sequence joins TRBV12-5 and TRBJ2-1; TRBD1 might be the D (5 bases). CDR1 LGHNT and CDR2 FRNRAP come from the germline V gene. V lost 0 bases and J 0 bases, leaving 9 bases between the germline ends. There are 16 residues in the CDR3. The CDR3 DNA follows: TGTGCTAGTGGTTTGGTGGGGCCCGGCTCCTACAATGAGCAGTTCTTC. It specifies CASGLVGPGSYNEQFF.

The rearrangement links TRBV30 to TRBJ1-5, with D uncertain. CDR1 is GTSNPN, CDR2 SVGIG, per germline (reference sequence). This CDR3 has 14 residues. Trimming shortened V by 3 bases and J by 5 bases, and 14 bases separated the two germline ends. Written as DNA, the CDR3 is TGTGCCTGGAGCTGGGGAGGAATGCATCAGCCCCAGCATTTT. This translates into CAWSWGGMHQPQHF.

V is TRBV19 and J is TRBJ2-7; 8 nucleotides agree with TRBD1. V gave up 5 bases and J gave up 7 bases; unmatched junction bases: 16. Germline V gene data show CDR1 as LNHDA and CDR2 as SQIVND (reference sequence). This CDR3 region has 16 residues. The CDR3 here is CASSANGQGARGEQYF. In DNA, the CDR3 is TGTGCCAGTAGTGCAAACGGACAGGGCGCGAGGGGGGAGCAGTACTTC.

The rearrangement links TRBV6-1 to TRBJ2-2; no firm D call. Trimming removed 6 bases at V and 1 base at J, with 6 bases between. CDR1 and CDR2 (germline): MNHNS, SASEGT. The CDR3 totals 13 residues. The CDR3, as DNA: TGTGCCAGCAGGGGCGTGAACACCGGGGAGCTGTTTTTT. Its protein product is CASRGVNTGELFF.

The genes are TRBV4-2 and TRBJ2-3; TRBD1 might be the D (6 bases). CDR3 length equals 15 residues. Trimming removed 4 bases at V and 2 bases at J, with 13 bases between. Germline V CDR1 and CDR2: LGHNA, YNFKEQ. DNA for the CDR3: TGTGCCAGCAGCCTAAGGACAGAGATCACAGATACGCAGTATTTT. This gives the protein CASSLRTEITDTQYF.

The chain joins TRBV10-3 to TRBJ1-4; D is ambiguous. Trimming left V 5 bases short and J 5 bases short, with 15 bases between. Germline CDR1 ENHRY, CDR2 SYGVKD. The CDR3 is 15 amino acids. CDR3 sequence: CAISPEEAENEKLFF. In nucleotides, the CDR3 is TGTGCCATCAGTCCAGAGGAGGCAGAAAATGAAAAACTGTTTTTT.

The CDR3 DNA reads TGTGCCAGCATTTATAACACTGAAGCTTTCTTT. The encoded protein is CASIYNTEAFF. The rearrangement links TRBV6-1 to TRBJ1-1; no clear D. Per germline, CDR1 MNHNS and CDR2 SASEGT. Trimming took off 7 bases at V and 2 bases at J, with 5 bases between the two ends. The CDR3 is 11 amino acids.

The genes are TRBV5-1 and TRBJ2-3, with TRBD2 identical over 9 bases. Germline loops: CDR1 SGHRS, CDR2 YFSETQ. The CDR3 spans 15 residues. Trimming took 5 bases from V and 0 from J; bases not matched to a gene: 4. The CDR3 is CASRPGTSSTDTQYF. The DNA for the CDR3 is TGCGCCAGCAGGCCGGGGACTAGCAGCACAGATACGCAGTATTTT.

J is TRBJ1-2 and V is TRBV11-2; 8 bases agree with TRBD1. From germline, CDR1 is SGHAT and CDR2 FQNNGV. With 5 bases clipped from V and 3 bases from J, the junction kept 8 bases outside the gene matches. The CDR3 length is 15 residues. DNA for the CDR3: TGTGCCAGCAGCCTGCGGACAGGGTCCGACTATGGCTACACCTTC. Amino acid sequence: CASSLRTGSDYGYTF.

V gene TRBV5-6 combines with J gene TRBJ2-5; weak D call: TRBD2 (6 bases). V dropped 3 bases and J dropped 5 bases, with 14 bases sitting between them. CDR3 length: 14 residues. CDR1 is SGHDT, CDR2 YYEEEE, per germline. This CDR3 is CASSSLTSSETQYF. The CDR3 DNA reads as TGTGCCAGCAGCTCCTTAACTAGCTCGGAGACCCAGTACTTC.

The chain uses TRBV20-1 and TRBJ1-1; D not resolved. The germline V gene has CDR1 DFQATT and CDR2 SNEGSKA (reference sequence). This CDR3 is built from 11 residues. Trimming took off 6 bases at V and 1 base at J, with 6 bases between the two ends. CDR3 amino acids: CSAGRNTEAFF. For the CDR3, the DNA is TGCAGTGCGGGGAGGAACACTGAAGCTTTCTTT.

The chain links TRBV7-2 to TRBJ2-7; possibly TRBD2 for D (5 bases). The germline V gene has CDR1 SGHTA and CDR2 FQGNSA. The V end was cut by 5 bases, the J end by 7 bases, with 15 bases between. The CDR3 has 13 amino acids. The CDR3 DNA reads as TGTGCCAGCAGCCCCTGGACTGCCGGTGAGCAGTACTTC. Its protein is CASSPWTAGEQYF.

The chain is built from TRBV4-1 and TRBJ2-1, with 7 bases lining up with TRBD2. The V segment lost 3 bases and the J segment 5 bases; nucleotides outside the gene matches: 16. The germline V gene encodes CDR1 MGHRA and CDR2 YSYEKL. The CDR3 covers 18 residues. This chain's CDR3 is CASSQSGASGKVHNEQFF. Written as DNA, the CDR3 is TGCGCCAGCAGCCAGAGCGGGGCCTCAGGCAAAGTCCACAATGAGCAGTTCTTC.

This chain uses TRBV7-9 with TRBJ1-2; 7 bases are shared with TRBD1. V trimming: 3 bases; J trimming: 8 bases; junction bases outside the gene matches: 9. The CDR3 is 14 residues long. Germline values: CDR1 SEHNR, CDR2 FQNEAQ (reference sequence). The CDR3 sequence is CASSLNTGVEGYTF. CDR3 coding DNA: TGTGCCAGCAGCTTGAACACAGGGGTTGAAGGCTACACCTTC.

The rearrangement joins TRBV4-2 to TRBJ1-2; D is perhaps TRBD1 (6 bases). V lost 0 bases, J lost 7 bases, and 9 bases lay in between. The germline V gene encodes CDR1 LGHNA and CDR2 YNFKEQ. The CDR3 sequence is 13 residues long. CDR3 coding DNA: TGTGCCAGCAGCCAAGACGGACAGACTGGCTACACCTTC. Encoded protein: CASSQDGQTGYTF.

V usage is TRBV27 and J usage is TRBJ2-1; 11 bases match TRBD2. The V gene end was trimmed by 6 bases and the J gene end by 8 bases; junction bases not matched to a gene: 9. Germline values: CDR1 MNHEY, CDR2 SMNVEV (reference sequence). CDR3 size: 15 residues. CDR3 in amino acids: CASSVSGGARDEQFF. For the CDR3, the DNA is TGTGCCAGCAGCGTTAGCGGGGGGGCCAGGGATGAGCAGTTCTTC.